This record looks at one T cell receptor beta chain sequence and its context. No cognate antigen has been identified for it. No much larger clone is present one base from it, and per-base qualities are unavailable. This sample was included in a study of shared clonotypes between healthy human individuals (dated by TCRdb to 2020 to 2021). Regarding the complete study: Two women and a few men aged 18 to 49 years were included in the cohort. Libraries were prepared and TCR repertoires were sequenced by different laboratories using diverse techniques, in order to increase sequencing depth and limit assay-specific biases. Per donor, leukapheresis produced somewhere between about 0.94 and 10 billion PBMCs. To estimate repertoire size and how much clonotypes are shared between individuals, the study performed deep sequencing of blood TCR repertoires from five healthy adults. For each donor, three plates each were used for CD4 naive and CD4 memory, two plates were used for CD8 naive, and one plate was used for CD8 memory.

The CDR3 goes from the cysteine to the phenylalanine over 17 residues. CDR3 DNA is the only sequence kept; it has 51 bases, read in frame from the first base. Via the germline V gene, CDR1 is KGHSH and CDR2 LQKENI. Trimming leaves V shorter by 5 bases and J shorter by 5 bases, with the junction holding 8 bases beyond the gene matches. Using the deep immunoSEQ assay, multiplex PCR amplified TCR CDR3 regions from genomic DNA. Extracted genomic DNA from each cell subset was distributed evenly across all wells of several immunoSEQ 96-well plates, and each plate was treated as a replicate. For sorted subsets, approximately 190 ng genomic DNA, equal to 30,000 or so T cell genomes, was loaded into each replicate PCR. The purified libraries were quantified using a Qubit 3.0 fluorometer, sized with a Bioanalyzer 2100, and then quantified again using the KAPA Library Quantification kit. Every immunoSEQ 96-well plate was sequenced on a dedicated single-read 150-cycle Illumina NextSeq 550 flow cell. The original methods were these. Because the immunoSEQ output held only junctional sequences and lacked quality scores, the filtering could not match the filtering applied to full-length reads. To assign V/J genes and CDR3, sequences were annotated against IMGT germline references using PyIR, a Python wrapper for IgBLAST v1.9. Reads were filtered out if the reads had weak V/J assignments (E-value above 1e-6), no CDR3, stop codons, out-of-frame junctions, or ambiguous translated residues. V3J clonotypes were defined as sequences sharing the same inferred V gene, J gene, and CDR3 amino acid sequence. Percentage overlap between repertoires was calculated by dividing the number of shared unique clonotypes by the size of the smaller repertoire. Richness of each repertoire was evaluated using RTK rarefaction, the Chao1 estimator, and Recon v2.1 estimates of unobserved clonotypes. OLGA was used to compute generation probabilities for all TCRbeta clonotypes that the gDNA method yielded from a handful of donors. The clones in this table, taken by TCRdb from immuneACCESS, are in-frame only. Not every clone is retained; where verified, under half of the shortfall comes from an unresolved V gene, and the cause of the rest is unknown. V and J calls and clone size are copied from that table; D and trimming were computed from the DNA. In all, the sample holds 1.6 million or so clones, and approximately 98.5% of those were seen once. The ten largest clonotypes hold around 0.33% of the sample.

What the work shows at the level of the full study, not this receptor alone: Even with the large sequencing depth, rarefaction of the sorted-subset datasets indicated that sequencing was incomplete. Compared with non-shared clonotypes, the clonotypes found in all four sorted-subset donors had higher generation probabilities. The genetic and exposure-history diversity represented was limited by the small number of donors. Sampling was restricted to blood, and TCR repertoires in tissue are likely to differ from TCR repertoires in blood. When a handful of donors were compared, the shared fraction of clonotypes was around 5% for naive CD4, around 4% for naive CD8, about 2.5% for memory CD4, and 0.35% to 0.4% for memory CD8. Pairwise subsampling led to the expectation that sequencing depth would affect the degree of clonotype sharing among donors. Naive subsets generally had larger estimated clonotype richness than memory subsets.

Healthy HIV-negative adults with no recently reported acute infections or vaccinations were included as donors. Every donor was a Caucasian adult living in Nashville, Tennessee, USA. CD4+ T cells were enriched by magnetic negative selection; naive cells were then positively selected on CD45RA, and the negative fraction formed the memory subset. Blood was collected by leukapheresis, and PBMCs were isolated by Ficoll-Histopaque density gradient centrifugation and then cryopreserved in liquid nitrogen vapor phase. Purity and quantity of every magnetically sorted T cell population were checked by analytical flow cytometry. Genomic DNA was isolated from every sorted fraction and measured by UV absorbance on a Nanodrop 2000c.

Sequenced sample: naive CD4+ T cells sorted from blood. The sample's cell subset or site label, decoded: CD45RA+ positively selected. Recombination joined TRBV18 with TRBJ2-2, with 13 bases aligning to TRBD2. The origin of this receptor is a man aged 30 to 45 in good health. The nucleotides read TGTGCCAGCTCAATCCGGACTAGCGGGAGCTCTACCGGGGAGCTGTTTTTT. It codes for CASSIRTSGSSTGELFF.